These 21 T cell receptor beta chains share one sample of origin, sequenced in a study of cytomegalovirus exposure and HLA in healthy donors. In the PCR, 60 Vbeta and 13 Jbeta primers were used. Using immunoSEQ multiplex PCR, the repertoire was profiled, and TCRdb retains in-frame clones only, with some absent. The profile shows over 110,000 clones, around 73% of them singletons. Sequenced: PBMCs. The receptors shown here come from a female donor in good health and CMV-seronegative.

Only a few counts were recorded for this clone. The CDR3 sequence: CASSRESGNTIYF. For the CDR3, the DNA is TGTGCCAGTAGTCGGGAGTCTGGAAACACCATATATTTT. The rearrangement uses TRBV19 and TRBJ1-3; D is unresolved. In germline, CDR1 is LNHDA, CDR2 SQIVND (reference sequence). The CDR3 covers 13 residues. The V end was cut by 5 bases, the J end by 1 base, with 6 bases between.

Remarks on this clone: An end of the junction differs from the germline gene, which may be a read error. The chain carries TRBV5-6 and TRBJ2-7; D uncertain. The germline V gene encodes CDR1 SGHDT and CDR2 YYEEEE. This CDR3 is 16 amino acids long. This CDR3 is CASSLAPVIPSHEQYF. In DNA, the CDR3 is TGTGCCAGCAGCTTGGCCCCAGTCATCCCCTCCCACGAGCAGTACTTC.

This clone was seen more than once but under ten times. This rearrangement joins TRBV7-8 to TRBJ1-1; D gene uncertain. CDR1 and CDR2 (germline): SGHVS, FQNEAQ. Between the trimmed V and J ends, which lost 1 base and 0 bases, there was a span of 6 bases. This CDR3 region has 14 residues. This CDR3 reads CASSLGRVNTEAFF. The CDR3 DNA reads TGTGCCAGCAGCTTAGGGCGGGTGAACACTGAAGCTTTCTTT.

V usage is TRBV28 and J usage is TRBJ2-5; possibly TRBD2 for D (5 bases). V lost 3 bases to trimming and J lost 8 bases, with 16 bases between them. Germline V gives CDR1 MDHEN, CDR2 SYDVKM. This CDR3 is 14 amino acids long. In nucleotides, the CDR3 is TGTGCCAGCAGTTTGGACGGACTGATTCGAACCCAGTACTTC. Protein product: CASSLDGLIRTQYF.

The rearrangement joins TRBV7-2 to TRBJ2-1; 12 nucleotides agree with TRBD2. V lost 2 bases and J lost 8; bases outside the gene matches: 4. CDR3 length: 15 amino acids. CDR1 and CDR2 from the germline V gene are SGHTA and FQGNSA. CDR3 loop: CASSLMTSGRHEQFF. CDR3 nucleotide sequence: TGTGCCAGCAGCTTAATGACTAGCGGGAGACATGAGCAGTTCTTC.

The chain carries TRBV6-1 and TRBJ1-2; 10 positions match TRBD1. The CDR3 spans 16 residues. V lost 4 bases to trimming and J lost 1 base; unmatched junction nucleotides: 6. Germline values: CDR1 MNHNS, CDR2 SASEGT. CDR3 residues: CASSGTGTGVNYGYTF. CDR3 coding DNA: TGTGCCAGCAGTGGGACCGGGACAGGGGTTAACTATGGCTACACCTTC.

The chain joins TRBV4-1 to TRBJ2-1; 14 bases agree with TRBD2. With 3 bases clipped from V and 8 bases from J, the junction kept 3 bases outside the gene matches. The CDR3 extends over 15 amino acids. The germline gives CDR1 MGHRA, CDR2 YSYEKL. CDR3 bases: TGCGCCAGCAGCCAGGGACTAGCGGGGGTTGATGAGCAGTTCTTC. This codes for CASSQGLAGVDEQFF.

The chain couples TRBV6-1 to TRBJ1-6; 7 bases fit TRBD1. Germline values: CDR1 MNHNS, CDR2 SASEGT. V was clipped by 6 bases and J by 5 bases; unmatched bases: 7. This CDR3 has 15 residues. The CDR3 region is CASRFRQGNNSPLHF. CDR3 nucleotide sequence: TGTGCCAGCAGATTCCGACAGGGAAATAATTCACCCCTCCACTTT.

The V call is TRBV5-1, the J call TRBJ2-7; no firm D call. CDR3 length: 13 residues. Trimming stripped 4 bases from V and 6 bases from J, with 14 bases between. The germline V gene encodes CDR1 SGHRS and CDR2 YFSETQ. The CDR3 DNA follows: TGCGCCAGCAGCACAGACGTCCTTGCCGAGCAGTACTTC. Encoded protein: CASSTDVLAEQYF.

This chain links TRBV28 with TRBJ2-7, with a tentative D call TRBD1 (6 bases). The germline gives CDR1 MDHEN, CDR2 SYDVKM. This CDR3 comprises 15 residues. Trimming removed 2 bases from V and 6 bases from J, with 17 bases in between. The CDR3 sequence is CASSLSTGTSSEQYF. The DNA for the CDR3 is TGTGCCAGCAGTTTAAGCACCGGGACATCCAGCGAGCAGTACTTC.

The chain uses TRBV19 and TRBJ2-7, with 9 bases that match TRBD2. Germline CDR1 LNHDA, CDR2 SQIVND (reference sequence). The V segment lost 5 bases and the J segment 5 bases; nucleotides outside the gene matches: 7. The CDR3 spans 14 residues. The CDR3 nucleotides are TGTGCCAGTAGTTTGGCTAGCGGGATTCACGAGCAGTACTTC. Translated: CASSLASGIHEQYF. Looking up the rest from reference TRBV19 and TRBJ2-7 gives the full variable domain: DGGITQSPKYLFRKEGQNVTLSCEQNLNHDAMYWYRQDPGQGLRLIYYSQIVNDFQKGDIAEGYSVSREKKESFPLTVTSAQKNPTAFYLCASSLASGIHEQYFGPGTRLTVT.

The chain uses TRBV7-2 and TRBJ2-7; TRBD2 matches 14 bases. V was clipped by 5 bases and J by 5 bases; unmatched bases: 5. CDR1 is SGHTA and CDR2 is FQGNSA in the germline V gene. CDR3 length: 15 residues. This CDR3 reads CASSQPGLAGDEQYF. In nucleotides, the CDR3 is TGTGCCAGCAGCCAACCGGGACTAGCGGGAGACGAGCAGTACTTC.

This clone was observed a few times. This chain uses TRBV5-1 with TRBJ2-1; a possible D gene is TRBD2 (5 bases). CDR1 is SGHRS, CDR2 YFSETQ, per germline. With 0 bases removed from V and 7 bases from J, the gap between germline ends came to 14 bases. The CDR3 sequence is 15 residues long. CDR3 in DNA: TGCGCCAGCAGCTTGGTAGCGCCCGATGATAATGAGCAGTTCTTC. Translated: CASSLVAPDDNEQFF.

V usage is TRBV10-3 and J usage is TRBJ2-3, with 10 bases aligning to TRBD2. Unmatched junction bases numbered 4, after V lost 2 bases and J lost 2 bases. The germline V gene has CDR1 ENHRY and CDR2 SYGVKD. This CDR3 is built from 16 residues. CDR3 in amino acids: CAISETSGGATDTQYF. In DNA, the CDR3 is TGTGCCATCAGTGAGACAAGCGGGGGGGCCACAGATACGCAGTATTTT.

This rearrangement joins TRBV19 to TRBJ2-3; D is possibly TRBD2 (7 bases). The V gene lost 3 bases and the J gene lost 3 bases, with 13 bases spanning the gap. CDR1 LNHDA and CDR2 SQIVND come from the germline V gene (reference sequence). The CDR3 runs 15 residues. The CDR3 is CASSISGTPTDTQYF. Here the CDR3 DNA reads TGTGCCAGTAGTATCAGCGGGACACCGACAGATACGCAGTATTTT.

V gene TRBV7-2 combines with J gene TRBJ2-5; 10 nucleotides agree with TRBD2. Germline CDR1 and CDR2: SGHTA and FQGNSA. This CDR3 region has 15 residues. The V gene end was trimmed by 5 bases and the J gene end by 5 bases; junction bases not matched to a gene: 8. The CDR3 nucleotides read TGTGCCAGCAGCCTACAGCGGGGGGGCCGGGAGACCCAGTACTTC. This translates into CASSLQRGGRETQYF.

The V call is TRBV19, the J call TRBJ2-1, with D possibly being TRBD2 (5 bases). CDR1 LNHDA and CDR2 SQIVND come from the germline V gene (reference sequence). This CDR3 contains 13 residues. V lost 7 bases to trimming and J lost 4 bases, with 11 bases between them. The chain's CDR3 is CASTGRMYNEQFF. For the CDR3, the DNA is TGTGCCAGTACGGGAAGGATGTACAATGAGCAGTTCTTC. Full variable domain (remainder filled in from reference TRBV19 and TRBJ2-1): DGGITQSPKYLFRKEGQNVTLSCEQNLNHDAMYWYRQDPGQGLRLIYYSQIVNDFQKGDIAEGYSVSREKKESFPLTVTSAQKNPTAFYLCASTGRMYNEQFFGPGTRLTVL.

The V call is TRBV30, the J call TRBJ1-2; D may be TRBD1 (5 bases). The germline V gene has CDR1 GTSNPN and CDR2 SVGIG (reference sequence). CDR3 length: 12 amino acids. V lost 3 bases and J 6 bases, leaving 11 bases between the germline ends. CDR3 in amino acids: CAWSDSPDGYTF. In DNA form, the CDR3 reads TGTGCCTGGAGCGACAGCCCTGATGGCTACACCTTC.

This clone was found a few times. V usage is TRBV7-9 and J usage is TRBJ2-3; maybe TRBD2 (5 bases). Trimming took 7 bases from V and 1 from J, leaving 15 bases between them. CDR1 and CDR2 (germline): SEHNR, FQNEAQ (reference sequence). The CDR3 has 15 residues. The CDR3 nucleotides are TGTGCCAGCACCCCTGAGGGTTCTGGCACAGATACGCAGTATTTT. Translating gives CASTPEGSGTDTQYF.

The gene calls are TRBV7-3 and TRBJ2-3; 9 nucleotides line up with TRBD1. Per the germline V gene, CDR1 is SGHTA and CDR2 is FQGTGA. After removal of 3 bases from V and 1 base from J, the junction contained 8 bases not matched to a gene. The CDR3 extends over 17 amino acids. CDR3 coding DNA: TGTGCCAGCAGCTTCCCCGGGACAGGGAGGTGCACAGATACGCAGTATTTT. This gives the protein CASSFPGTGRCTDTQYF.

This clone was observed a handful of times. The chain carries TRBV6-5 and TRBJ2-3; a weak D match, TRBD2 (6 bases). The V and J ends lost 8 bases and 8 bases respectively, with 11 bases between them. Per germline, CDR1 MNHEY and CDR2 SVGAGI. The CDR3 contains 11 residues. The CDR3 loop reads CASVEGGTQYF. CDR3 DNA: TGTGCCAGCGTTGAGGGAGGTACGCAGTATTTT.